The present entry profiles one TCR beta chain with its context. Its antigen is not identified. Using immunoSEQ multiplex PCR, the repertoire was profiled, and TCRdb retains in-frame clones only, with some absent. The sample shows approximately 12,000 clones, over 70% of them seen only once. This sample is drawn from a study of PD-1 blockade in classical Hodgkin lymphoma. Each patient's relapse followed autologous stem cell transplantation, and brentuximab vedotin exposure varied. Study observations and caveats: CD4+ TCR diversity, unlike CD8+, rose significantly by C4D1. Complete responders matched newly diagnosed patients in baseline diversity. Reports described newly diagnosed patients as having lower baseline TCR diversity than healthy donors.

Looked up from germline, CDR1 is MNHEY and CDR2 is SMNVEV (reference sequence). Trimming cost V 5 bases and J 10 bases, with 18 bases left between them. The CDR3 runs 13 residues. V usage is TRBV27 and J usage is TRBJ2-7, with D maybe TRBD1 (6 bases). This clonotype was obtained from a human donor with classical Hodgkin lymphoma. Material: peripheral blood mononuclear cells (PBMCs), obtained at baseline. DNA of the CDR3: TGTGCCAGCAGTACCCTGGACAGTAGGAAACAGTACTTC. Encoded protein: CASSTLDSRKQYF.